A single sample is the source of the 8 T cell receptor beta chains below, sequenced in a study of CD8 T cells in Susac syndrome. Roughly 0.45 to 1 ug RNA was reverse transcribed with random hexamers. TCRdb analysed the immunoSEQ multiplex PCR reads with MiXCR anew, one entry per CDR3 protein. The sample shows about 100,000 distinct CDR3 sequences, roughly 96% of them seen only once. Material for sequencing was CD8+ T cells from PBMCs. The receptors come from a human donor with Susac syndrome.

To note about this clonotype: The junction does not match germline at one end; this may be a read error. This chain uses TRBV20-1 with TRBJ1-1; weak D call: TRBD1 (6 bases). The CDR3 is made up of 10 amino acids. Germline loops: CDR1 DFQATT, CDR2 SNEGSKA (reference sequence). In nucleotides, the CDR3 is TGCAGTGCTGGAGACAGGGAAGCTTTCTTT. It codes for CSAGDREAFF.

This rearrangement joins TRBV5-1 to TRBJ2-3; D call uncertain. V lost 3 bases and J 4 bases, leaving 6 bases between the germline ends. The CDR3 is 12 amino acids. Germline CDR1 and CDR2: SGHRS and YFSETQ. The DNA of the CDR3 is TGCGCCAGCAGCTCCCCGCCAGATACGCAGTATTTT. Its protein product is CASSSPPDTQYF. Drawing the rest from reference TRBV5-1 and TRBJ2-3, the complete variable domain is KAGVTQTPRYLIKTRGQQVTLSCSPISGHRSVSWYQQTPGQGLQFLFEYFSETQRNKGNFPGRFSGRQFSNSRSEMNVSTLELGDSALYLCASSSPPDTQYFGPGTRLTVL.

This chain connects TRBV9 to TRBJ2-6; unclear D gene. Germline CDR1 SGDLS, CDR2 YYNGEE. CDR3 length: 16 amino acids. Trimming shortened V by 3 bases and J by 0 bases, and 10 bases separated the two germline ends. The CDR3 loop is CASSEVTGSGANVLTF. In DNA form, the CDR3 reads TGTGCCAGCAGCGAGGTAACGGGCTCTGGGGCCAACGTCCTGACTTTC.

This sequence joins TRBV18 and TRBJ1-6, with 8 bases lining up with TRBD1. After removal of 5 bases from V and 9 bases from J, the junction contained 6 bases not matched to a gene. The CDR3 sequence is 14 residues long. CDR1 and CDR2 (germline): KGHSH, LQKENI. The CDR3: CASSRDRLSSPLHF. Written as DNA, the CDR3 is TGTGCCAGCTCAAGGGACAGGTTAAGTTCACCCCTCCACTTT.

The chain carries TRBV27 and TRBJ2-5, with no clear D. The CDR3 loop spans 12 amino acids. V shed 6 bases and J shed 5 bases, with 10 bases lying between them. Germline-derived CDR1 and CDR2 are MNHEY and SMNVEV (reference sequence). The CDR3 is CASSHPGETQYF. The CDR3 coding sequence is TGTGCCAGCAGCCACCCTGGGGAGACCCAGTACTTC.

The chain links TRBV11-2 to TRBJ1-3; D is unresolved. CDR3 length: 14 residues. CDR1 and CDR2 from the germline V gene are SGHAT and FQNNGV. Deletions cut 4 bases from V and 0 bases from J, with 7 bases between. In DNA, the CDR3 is TGTGCCAGCAGCTCCACCGACTCTGGAAACACCATATATTTT. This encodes CASSSTDSGNTIYF.

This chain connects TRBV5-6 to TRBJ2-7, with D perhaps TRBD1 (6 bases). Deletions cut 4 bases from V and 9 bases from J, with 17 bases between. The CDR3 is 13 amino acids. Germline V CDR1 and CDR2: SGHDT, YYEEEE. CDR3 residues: CASSQISGTRQYF. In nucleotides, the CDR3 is TGTGCCAGCAGCCAGATCTCCGGGACAAGGCAGTACTTC.

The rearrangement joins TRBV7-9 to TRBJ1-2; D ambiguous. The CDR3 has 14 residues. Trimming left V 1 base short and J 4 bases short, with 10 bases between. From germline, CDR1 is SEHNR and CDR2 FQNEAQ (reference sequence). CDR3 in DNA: TGTGCCAGCAGCTTAGATATCGGCGGCTATGGCTACACCTTC. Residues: CASSLDIGGYGYTF.